Sequencing of this T cell receptor beta chain was carried out in a study of blood T cells in healthy people across ages. V lost 0 bases and J 2 bases, leaving 11 bases between the germline ends. This CDR3 has 14 residues. Germline assignment: CDR1 SQVTM and CDR2 ANQGSEA. This clonotype appeared a few times. Next came a second PCR, run for about 6 to 11 cycles, which used a sample-barcoded 5' primer along with a J-beta primer mix. TCRdb reanalysed the 5' RACE reads using MiXCR and keeps one entry per CDR3 protein. The table includes around 990,000 distinct CDR3 sequences, approximately 26% detected once. The same data also went into a second study, on T cells of mothers and their children.

The clonotype originates from a girl aged 2 to 9 in good health. Sequencing was carried out using blood. The J gene is TRBJ2-7, the V gene TRBV29-1; D possibly matches TRBD1 or TRBD2 (5 bases each). In DNA, the CDR3 is TGCAGCGTTGAAGATGGGGGTGACCCCTACGAGCAGTACTTC. Translated, it gives CSVEDGGDPYEQYF.